The clone carrying this TCR beta chain was observed a handful of times. The CDR3 is 17 residues long. Germline CDR1 and CDR2: MNHEY and SMNVEV (reference sequence). Trimming cost V 4 bases and J 9 bases; bases outside gene matches: 12. The data are from a study of blood T cell repertoires in COVID-19. This table comes from immunoSEQ multiplex PCR, and its TCRdb copy is limited to in-frame clones, with some not included. The sample has 70,000 to 95,000 clones; around four fifths are singletons. The sample comprised peripheral blood. The chain links TRBV27 to TRBJ1-6; 10 nucleotides match TRBD1. The TCR was taken from a man older than 75 with active or convalescent COVID-19. The CDR3 loop reads CASSSIGQGGRRSPLHF. CDR3 nucleotides: TGTGCCAGCAGTTCGATCGGACAGGGGGGAAGGCGTTCACCCCTCCACTTT.